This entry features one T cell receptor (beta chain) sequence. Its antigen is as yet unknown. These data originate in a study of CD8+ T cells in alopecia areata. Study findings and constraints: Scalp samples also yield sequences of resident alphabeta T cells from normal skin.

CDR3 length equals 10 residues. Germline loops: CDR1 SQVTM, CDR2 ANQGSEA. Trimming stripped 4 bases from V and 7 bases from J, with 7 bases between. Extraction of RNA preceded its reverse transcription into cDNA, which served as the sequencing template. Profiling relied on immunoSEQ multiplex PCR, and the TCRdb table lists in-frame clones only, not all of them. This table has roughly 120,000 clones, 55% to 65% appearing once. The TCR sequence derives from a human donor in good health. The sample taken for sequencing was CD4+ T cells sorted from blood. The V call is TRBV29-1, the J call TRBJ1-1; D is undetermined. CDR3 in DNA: TGCAGCGTTGGACACTTTGAAGCTTTCTTT. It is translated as CSVGHFEAFF.